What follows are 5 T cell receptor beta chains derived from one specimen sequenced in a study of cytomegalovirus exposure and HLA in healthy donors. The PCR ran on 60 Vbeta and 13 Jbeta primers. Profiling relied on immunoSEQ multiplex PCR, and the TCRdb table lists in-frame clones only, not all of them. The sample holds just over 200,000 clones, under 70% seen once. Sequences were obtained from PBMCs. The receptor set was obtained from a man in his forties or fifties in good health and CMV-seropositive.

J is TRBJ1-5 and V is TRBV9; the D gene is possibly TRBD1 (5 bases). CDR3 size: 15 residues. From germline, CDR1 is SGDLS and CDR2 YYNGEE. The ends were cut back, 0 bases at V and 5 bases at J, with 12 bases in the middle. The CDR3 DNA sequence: TGTGCCAGCAGCGTAGGGTCAGGGTTTGATCAGCCCCAGCATTTT. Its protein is CASSVGSGFDQPQHF.

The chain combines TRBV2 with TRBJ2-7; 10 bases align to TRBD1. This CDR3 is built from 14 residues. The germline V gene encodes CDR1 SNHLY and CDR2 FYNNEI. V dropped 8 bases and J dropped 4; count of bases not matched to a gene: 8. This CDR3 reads CASGLDRGLYEQYF. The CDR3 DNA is TGTGCCAGCGGCTTGGACAGGGGGTTGTACGAGCAGTACTTC.

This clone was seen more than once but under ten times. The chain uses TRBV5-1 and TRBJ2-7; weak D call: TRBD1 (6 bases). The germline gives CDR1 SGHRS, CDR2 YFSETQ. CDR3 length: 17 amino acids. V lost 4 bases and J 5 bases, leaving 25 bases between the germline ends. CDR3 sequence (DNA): TGCGCCAGCAGCCTGGAGACCCCGGGACACCCTCTGGACGAGCAGTACTTC. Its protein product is CASSLETPGHPLDEQYF.

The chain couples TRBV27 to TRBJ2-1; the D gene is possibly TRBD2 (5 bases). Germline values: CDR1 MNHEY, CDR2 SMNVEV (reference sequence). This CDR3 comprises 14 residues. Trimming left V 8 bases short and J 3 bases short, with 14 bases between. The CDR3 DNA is TGTGCCAGCTCCTGGACTGGGAACTACAATGAGCAGTTCTTC. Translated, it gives CASSWTGNYNEQFF.

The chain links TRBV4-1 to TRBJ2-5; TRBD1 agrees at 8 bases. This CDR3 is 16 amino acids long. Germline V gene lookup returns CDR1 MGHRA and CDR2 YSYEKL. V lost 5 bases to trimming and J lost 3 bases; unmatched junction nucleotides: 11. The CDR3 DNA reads TGCGCCAGCAGCAAAGGACAGGGTCTTGATAAAGAGACCCAGTACTTC. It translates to CASSKGQGLDKETQYF.